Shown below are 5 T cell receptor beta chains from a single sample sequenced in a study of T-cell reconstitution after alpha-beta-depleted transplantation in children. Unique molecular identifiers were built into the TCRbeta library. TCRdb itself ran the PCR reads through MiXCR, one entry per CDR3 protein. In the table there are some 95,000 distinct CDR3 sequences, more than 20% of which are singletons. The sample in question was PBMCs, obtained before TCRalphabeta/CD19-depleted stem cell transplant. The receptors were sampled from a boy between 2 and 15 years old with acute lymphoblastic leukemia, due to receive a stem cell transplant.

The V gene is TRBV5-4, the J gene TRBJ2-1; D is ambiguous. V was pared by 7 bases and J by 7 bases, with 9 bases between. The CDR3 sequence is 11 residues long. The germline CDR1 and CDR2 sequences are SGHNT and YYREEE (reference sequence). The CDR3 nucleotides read TGTGCCAGCTGGTCGGCTAATGAGCAGTTCTTC. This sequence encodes CASWSANEQFF.

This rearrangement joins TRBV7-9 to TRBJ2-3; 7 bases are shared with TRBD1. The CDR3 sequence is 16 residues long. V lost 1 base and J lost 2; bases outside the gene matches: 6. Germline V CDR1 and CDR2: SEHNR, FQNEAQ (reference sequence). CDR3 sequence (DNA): TGTGCCAGCAGCTTAGAAGGGACAGAACTCACAGATACGCAGTATTTT. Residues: CASSLEGTELTDTQYF.

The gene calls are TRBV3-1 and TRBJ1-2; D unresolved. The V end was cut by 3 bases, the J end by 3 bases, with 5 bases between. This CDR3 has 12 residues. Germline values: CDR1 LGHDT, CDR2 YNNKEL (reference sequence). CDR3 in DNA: TGTGCCAGCAGCCAGGTCGACTATGGCTACACCTTC. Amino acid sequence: CASSQVDYGYTF.

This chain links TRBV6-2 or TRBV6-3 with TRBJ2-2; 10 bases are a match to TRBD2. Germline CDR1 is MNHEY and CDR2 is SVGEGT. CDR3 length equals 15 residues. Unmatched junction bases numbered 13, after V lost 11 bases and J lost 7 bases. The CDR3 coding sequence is TGTGCCGGATCCGGGAGCGGGAGGGAGCGCGGGGAGCTGTTTTTT. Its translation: CAGSGSGRERGELFF.

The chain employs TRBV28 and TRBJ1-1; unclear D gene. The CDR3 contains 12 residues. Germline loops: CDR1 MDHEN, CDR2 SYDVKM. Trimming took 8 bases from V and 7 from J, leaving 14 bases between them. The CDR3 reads CASHNRLGEAFF. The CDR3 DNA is TGTGCCAGCCATAATCGACTGGGTGAAGCTTTCTTT.